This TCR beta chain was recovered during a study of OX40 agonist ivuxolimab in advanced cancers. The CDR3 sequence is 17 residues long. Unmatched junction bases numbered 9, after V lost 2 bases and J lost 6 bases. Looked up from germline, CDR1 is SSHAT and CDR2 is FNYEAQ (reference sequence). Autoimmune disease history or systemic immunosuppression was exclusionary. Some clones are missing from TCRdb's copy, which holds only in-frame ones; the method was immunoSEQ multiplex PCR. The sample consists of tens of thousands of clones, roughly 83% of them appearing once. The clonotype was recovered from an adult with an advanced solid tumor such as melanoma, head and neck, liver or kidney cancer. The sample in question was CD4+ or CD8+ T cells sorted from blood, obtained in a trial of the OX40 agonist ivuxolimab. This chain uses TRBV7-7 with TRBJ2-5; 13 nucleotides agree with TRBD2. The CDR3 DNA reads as TGTGCCAGCAGCTTATCGGCCGGGACTAGCGGGATTCAGACCCAGTACTTC. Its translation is CASSLSAGTSGIQTQYF.